In its sample, the clone carrying this T cell receptor beta chain was seen a few times. The antigen remains unidentified. The source of the sample is a study of response to subunit inactivated influenza vaccine. TCRdb fed the RT-PCR reads into MiXCR, producing one record per CDR3 protein. Of about 570,000 distinct CDR3 sequences listed, roughly 12% are singletons. Study results and limitations: Each seasonal influenza vaccination, the authors suggested, recruits few new T cells.

The germline V gene encodes CDR1 MNHEY and CDR2 SVGAGI. The CDR3 length is 18 residues. The V end lost 0 bases, the J end lost 2 bases, and 19 bases lay between the germline ends. The TCR sequence derives from a man aged 45-60 years who received an inactivated influenza vaccine. The genes are TRBV6-5 and TRBJ1-1; TRBD1 might be the D (5 bases). The specimen was PBMCs from blood, collected on the day of vaccination. The DNA for the CDR3 is TGTGCCAGCAGTTACTCCTCGTGGCAGGGTTGGGGTAACACTGAAGCTTTCTTT. Amino acid sequence: CASSYSSWQGWGNTEAFF.